Listed below are T cell receptor beta chains from one sample, sequenced in a study of PD-1 blockade in classical Hodgkin lymphoma. Sequencing was performed with immunoSEQ multiplex PCR; in TCRdb, only in-frame clones are kept and a portion is missing. The sample contains 20,000 to 25,000 clones, approximately 90% of which appear only once. Sequenced: CD4+ T cells from blood. Receptors were obtained from a human donor with classical Hodgkin lymphoma. Both conserved end residues are part of each CDR3. D genes are given only for firm matches. Clone size is not always given. Where it is, it says once, few, many or a class for expanded clones.

size: .
J: TRBJ2-2
V: TRBV5-5
D: .
DNA: TGTGCCAGCAGCTTGGTTCCCCCCGGGGAGCTGTTTTTT
CDR3: CASSLVPPGELFF

size: .
J: TRBJ2-1
V: TRBV7-9
D: .
DNA: TGTGCCAGCAGCTTCACCTACAATGAGCAGTTCTTC
CDR3: CASSFTYNEQFF

size: .
J: TRBJ2-7
V: TRBV6-6
D: .
DNA: TGTGCCAGCAGTCCCCCCAAGCGCACGAGCTCCTACGAGCAGTACTTC
CDR3: CASSPPKRTSSYEQYF

size: .
J: TRBJ1-1
V: TRBV11-1
D: .
DNA: TGTGCCAGCAGCTTAGAGGGTGCAGAATTGAACACTGAAGCTTTCTTT
CDR3: CASSLEGAELNTEAFF

size: .
J: TRBJ2-5
V: TRBV28
D: .
DNA: TGTGCCAGCAGTTTAGGCCAAGAGACCCAGTACTTC
CDR3: CASSLGQETQYF

size: .
J: TRBJ2-7
V: TRBV4-1
D: .
DNA: TGCGCCAGCAGCCAAGACGGTTTGGTGCGAGGGATCTACGAGCAGTACTTC
CDR3: CASSQDGLVRGIYEQYF

size: .
J: TRBJ2-7
V: TRBV5-4
D: .
DNA: TGTGCCAGCAGCTCTGGGCCGGGTGAGGGAGCCTACGAGCAGTACTTC
CDR3: CASSSGPGEGAYEQYF

size: .
J: TRBJ1-1
V: TRBV5-4
D: .
DNA: TGTGCCAGCAGCCTGGGACTTTCGGCAACTAACACTGAAGCTTTCTTT
CDR3: CASSLGLSATNTEAFF

size: .
J: TRBJ2-5
V: TRBV11-2
D: TRBD2
DNA: TGTGCCAGCAGCCAAGGGCTAGCGGGAGGCTGGAAGCGAGAGACCCAGTACTTC
CDR3: CASSQGLAGGWKRETQYF

size: .
J: TRBJ2-5
V: TRBV5-4
D: .
DNA: TGTGCCAGCAGCTTTACAGGAGTCGAAGAGACCCAGTACTTC
CDR3: CASSFTGVEETQYF

size: .
J: TRBJ2-5
V: TRBV11-1
D: .
DNA: TGTGCCAGCAGCCATGCCTCAGAGACCCAGTACTTC
CDR3: CASSHASETQYF

size: .
J: TRBJ1-1
V: TRBV5-5
D: .
DNA: TGTGCCAGCAGCGCGGGGGCGCAGAGCACTGAAGCTTTCTTT
CDR3: CASSAGAQSTEAFF

size: .
J: TRBJ1-4
V: TRBV28
D: .
DNA: TGTGCCAGCAGTACTAGACGGGGATTTTCTGAAAAACTGTTTTTT
CDR3: CASSTRRGFSEKLFF

size: once
J: TRBJ2-5
V: TRBV7-2
D: .
DNA: TGTGCCAGCAGCTTAGTGTTGCCTTTCCAAGAGACCCAGTACTTC
CDR3: CASSLVLPFQETQYF

size: .
J: TRBJ2-5
V: TRBV4-1
D: TRBD2
DNA: TGCGCCAGCAGCCAAGACCCCCTTACGGGGGGGCGGGAGACCCAGTACTTC
CDR3: CASSQDPLTGGRETQYF

size: .
J: TRBJ2-2
V: TRBV6-5
D: TRBD2
DNA: TGTGCCACCCGGAGAGCGGGGCCCGGCGGGGAGCTGTTTTTT
CDR3: CATRRAGPGGELFF

size: .
J: TRBJ2-1
V: TRBV5-1
D: .
DNA: TGCGCCAGCAGCACCCGGACCGTTCGGCAGGGCCCCTACAATGAGCAGTTCTTC
CDR3: CASSTRTVRQGPYNEQFF

size: .
J: TRBJ2-7
V: TRBV7-2
D: .
DNA: TGTGCCAGCAGCTTAGTGGTAGCAAGTCCCTACGAGCAGTACTTC
CDR3: CASSLVVASPYEQYF

size: .
J: TRBJ2-4
V: TRBV2
D: .
DNA: TGTGCCAGCAAGGGGAATAAAAACATTCAGTACTTC
CDR3: CASKGNKNIQYF

size: once
J: TRBJ2-3
V: TRBV7-9
D: .
DNA: TGTGCCAGCGGGTTGATGTGGGAACAAGATACGCAGTATTTT
CDR3: CASGLMWEQDTQYF

size: .
J: TRBJ1-1
V: TRBV27
D: .
DNA: TGTGCCAGCAGCTTATCGGCAGGGGTCGCTGAAGCTTTCTTT
CDR3: CASSLSAGVAEAFF

size: .
J: TRBJ1-4
V: TRBV2
D: .
DNA: TGTGCCAGCAGTGGTACGGGGAATAGAAAACTGTTTTTT
CDR3: CASSGTGNRKLFF

size: .
J: TRBJ2-7
V: TRBV7-9
D: TRBD1
DNA: TGTGCCAGCAGCTCGGGACAGTCCGGTGGGTATAACGAGCAGTACTTC
CDR3: CASSSGQSGGYNEQYF

size: .
J: TRBJ1-3
V: TRBV4-3
D: .
DNA: TGCGCCAGCAGCCAAGATCTTAGGGACATTTGGCGCTCTGGAAACACCATATATTTT
CDR3: CASSQDLRDIWRSGNTIYF

size: .
J: TRBJ2-1
V: TRBV12-5
D: TRBD2
DNA: TGTGCTAGTGCGAGCGGGAGTCGCAATGAGCAGTTCTTC
CDR3: CASASGSRNEQFF

size: .
J: TRBJ1-2
V: TRBV29-1
D: TRBD1
DNA: TGCAGCGTGGGACAGGGTAACTATGGCTACACCTTC
CDR3: CSVGQGNYGYTF